Presented here are 15 T cell receptor beta chains from one specimen sequenced in a study of beta chain features in type 1 diabetes (dated by TCRdb to between 2017 and 2018). Library prep was done by the immunoSEQ multiplex PCR assay. The High Capacity cDNA Reverse Transcription Kit was used to reverse transcribe all of the isolated RNA, meaning that expressed TCRB transcripts were what got sequenced. What TCRdb holds here is the immuneACCESS table cut down to in-frame rearrangements. Part of the clones is not present; checked against another copy, under half of the missing clones reflect an unresolved V gene, and the others are unexplained. Within this sample are 600,000 to 650,000 clones, with less than 20% of them counted one time only. The ten largest clones capture around 0.1% of the sample. The sample consisted of naive CD4+ T cells from blood. The cell subset or site label, read with the paper, signifies: true naive CD4+ T cells. The receptors originated from a man between 18 and 35 years old in good health.

The chain combines TRBV2 with TRBJ2-5; D remains ambiguous. This CDR3 comprises 12 residues. The germline V gene encodes CDR1 SNHLY and CDR2 FYNNEI. V lost 4 bases to trimming and J lost 1 base, with 4 bases between them. Written as DNA, the CDR3 is TGTGCCAGCAGTGTAGTCCAAGAGACCCAGTACTTC. Translation: CASSVVQETQYF. Using reference TRBV2 and TRBJ2-5 for the parts outside the CDR3, the full variable domain is EPEVTQTPSHQVTQMGQEVILRCVPISNHLYFYWYRQILGQKVEFLVSFYNNEISEKSEIFDDQFSVERPDGSNFTLKIRSTKLEDSAMYFCASSVVQETQYFGPGTRLLVL.

A few counts support this clone. V and J are TRBV10-3 and TRBJ2-5, with TRBD1 matching 11 bases. With V trimmed by 6 bases and J by 2 bases, 2 bases remained unmatched. CDR3 length: 14 residues. The germline V gene has CDR1 ENHRY and CDR2 SYGVKD. Here the CDR3 reads CAISRDRGQETQYF. CDR3 DNA: TGTGCCATCAGCCGGGACAGGGGGCAAGAGACCCAGTACTTC.

This clone was counted a few times. The V and J genes are TRBV11-2 and TRBJ1-5, with D possibly being TRBD1 (6 bases). V shed 0 bases and J shed 4 bases, with 10 bases lying between them. CDR1 SGHAT and CDR2 FQNNGV come from the germline V gene. This CDR3 has 15 residues. CDR3 loop: CASSLDRGLNQPQHF. DNA for the CDR3: TGTGCCAGCAGCTTAGACAGGGGCTTAAATCAGCCCCAGCATTTT.

This clone was found a few times. This chain joins TRBV5-1 and TRBJ2-7; 14 nucleotides match TRBD2. Germline assignment: CDR1 SGHRS and CDR2 YFSETQ. The CDR3 contains 17 residues. With V trimmed by 5 bases and J by 3 bases, 10 bases remained unmatched. CDR3 DNA: TGCGCCAGCAGATTAGGGACTAGCGGGAGTGGAGTCTACGAGCAGTACTTC. Amino acid sequence: CASRLGTSGSGVYEQYF.

This chain joins TRBV7-9 and TRBJ2-7; 8 positions agree with TRBD1. This CDR3 is built from 18 residues. The J segment lost 0 bases and the V segment lost 5 bases, leaving 15 bases of the junction unmatched. The germline gives CDR1 SEHNR, CDR2 FQNEAQ (reference sequence). The CDR3: CASSQLWTGKKASYEQYF. CDR3 DNA: TGTGCCAGCAGCCAACTATGGACAGGGAAGAAGGCCTCCTACGAGCAGTACTTC.

This clone came up a few times. For the CDR3, the DNA is TGTGCCAGCAGTGCGTGGCAGACGTTTGTAGACATTCAGTACTTC. This encodes CASSAWQTFVDIQYF. V usage is TRBV2 and J usage is TRBJ2-4; D call uncertain. Germline lookup yields CDR1 SNHLY and CDR2 FYNNEI. This CDR3 is 15 amino acids long. V was cut by 4 bases and J by 8 bases, with 18 bases left in between.

The sample holds a few counts of this clone. The chain employs TRBV5-4 and TRBJ2-1; D gene ambiguous. V was trimmed by 0 bases and J by 4 bases, leaving 11 bases between them. This CDR3 region has 15 residues. Germline V lookup: CDR1 SGHNT, CDR2 YYREEE (reference sequence). CDR3 sequence reads: CASSLGVTAYNEQFF. The DNA of the CDR3 is TGTGCCAGCAGCTTGGGGGTTACCGCATACAATGAGCAGTTCTTC.

The rearrangement links TRBV7-9 to TRBJ2-2, with 8 bases identical to TRBD1. V shed 1 base and J 4 bases; nucleotides not matched to a gene: 11. The CDR3 contains 18 residues. The germline gives CDR1 SEHNR, CDR2 FQNEAQ (reference sequence). The CDR3 loop is CASSLGKWTGRRTGELFF. CDR3 DNA: TGTGCCAGCAGCTTAGGGAAGTGGACAGGGCGGCGCACCGGGGAGCTGTTTTTT.

CDR3 DNA: TGTGCCAGCAGCTTCGGACAGGGCCTTGCAACTAATGAAAAACTGTTTTTT. It translates to CASSFGQGLATNEKLFF. The rearrangement joins TRBV7-8 to TRBJ1-4; 8 bases match TRBD1. Germline V lookup: CDR1 SGHVS, CDR2 FQNEAQ. The CDR3 consists of 17 residues. The V gene end was trimmed by 3 bases and the J gene end by 0 bases; junction bases not matched to a gene: 6.

The genes are TRBV5-4 and TRBJ1-1, with D perhaps matching TRBD1 (5 bases). V dropped 2 bases and J dropped 0 bases, with 11 bases sitting between them. This CDR3 contains 15 residues. Germline-derived CDR1 and CDR2 are SGHNT and YYREEE (reference sequence). DNA of the CDR3: TGTGCCAGCAGCTTTAGGGGTGGCTTGAACACTGAAGCTTTCTTT. This gives the protein CASSFRGGLNTEAFF.

This clone has just a few counts. The rearrangement links TRBV5-1 to TRBJ1-1; maybe TRBD1 (6 bases). Trimming shortened V by 5 bases and J by 0 bases, and 11 bases separated the two germline ends. Germline lookup yields CDR1 SGHRS and CDR2 YFSETQ. The CDR3 is 14 amino acids. The CDR3 spells CASSPGQMNTEAFF. DNA for the CDR3: TGCGCCAGCAGTCCCGGACAGATGAACACTGAAGCTTTCTTT.

Written as DNA, the CDR3 is TGTGCCATCAGTGGACGGGCTTTTATGGGGCTGCACGGTGGCTACACCTTC. Its translation is CAISGRAFMGLHGGYTF. The V and J genes are TRBV10-3 and TRBJ1-2, with a weak D call TRBD1 (5 bases). CDR3 size: 17 residues. Germline V gene lookup returns CDR1 ENHRY and CDR2 SYGVKD. V was clipped by 4 bases and J by 7 bases, with 25 bases between them.

The chain employs TRBV7-9 and TRBJ1-1; 9 bases agree with TRBD1. Germline V gene lookup returns CDR1 SEHNR and CDR2 FQNEAQ (reference sequence). The ends lost 5 bases at V and 5 bases at J; junction bases unmatched: 9. CDR3 length: 15 residues. As DNA, the CDR3 is TGTGCCAGCAGCCCCGGTGGACAGGGGCGGACTGAAGCTTTCTTT. Protein: CASSPGGQGRTEAFF.

This rearrangement joins TRBV7-9 to TRBJ2-1; 7 bases match TRBD1. Germline lookup yields CDR1 SEHNR and CDR2 FQNEAQ (reference sequence). There are 16 residues in the CDR3. Trimming cost V 4 bases and J 0 bases; bases outside gene matches: 6. The CDR3 region is CASSSTTGSSYNEQFF. As DNA, the CDR3 is TGTGCCAGCAGCTCTACGACAGGGAGCTCCTACAATGAGCAGTTCTTC.

In its sample, this clone was seen a few times. This sequence joins TRBV2 and TRBJ1-1, with 8 bases lining up with TRBD1. The CDR3 has 15 residues. Trimming took 6 bases from V and 4 from J; bases not matched to a gene: 10. Germline-derived CDR1 and CDR2 are SNHLY and FYNNEI. CDR3 in DNA: TGTGCCAGCAGATTCACCAGGACAGGGATCACTGAAGCTTTCTTT. Translation gives CASRFTRTGITEAFF.